The 26 T cell receptor beta chains below come from one sample, sequenced in a study of tumor-infiltrating lymphocytes in primary liver carcinoma. Production of TCR beta cDNA used around 500 ng total RNA together with a constant-region primer. Libraries for TCR beta were built through three nested multiplex PCR rounds, which together made up a slightly modified ARM-PCR procedure. Investigators reported that the first two PCR rounds, at around 9 cycles each, used TRBV1-TRBV30 forward primers with a C-beta reverse primer. TCRdb re-analysed the multiplex PCR reads in MiXCR, keeping a single row per CDR3 protein. The sample gives fewer than 75,000 distinct CDR3 sequences, 70% to 85% of which show up once; 55% to 70% is in the top ten. RNA and DNA were co-extracted from roughly 20-30 mg of unsorted bulk tissue. The source material was liver tumor tissue from sampling region 2. The sample's subset: tumor region T2, inferior pole. These TCRs come from a man aged 40-50 years with primary liver carcinoma and hepatitis B virus infection.

The chain combines TRBV12-3 or TRBV12-4 with TRBJ1-6, with TRBD1 as a possible D gene (5 bases). CDR3 length equals 15 residues. V lost 1 base and J lost 9, with 13 bases in between. CDR3 in amino acids: CASSLGQRAFSPLHF. The CDR3 DNA follows: TGTGCCAGCAGTTTAGGACAGCGAGCGTTTTCACCCCTCCACTTT.

In the case of this clonotype: Compared with germline, one end of the junction differs, possibly owing to a read error. The J gene is TRBJ1-6, the V gene TRBV6-6, with 7 positions matching TRBD1. The CDR3 is 15 amino acids. Germline V gene data show CDR1 as MNHNY and CDR2 as SVGAGI (reference sequence). The CDR3 DNA reads TGTGCCAGCAGTACAAACAGGGGAGTTAATCCACCCCTCCAATTT. Translating gives CASSTNRGVNPPLQF.

Worth noting for this clonotype: At one of its ends the junction is not consistent with the germline gene, which may arise from a read error. The V and J genes are TRBV11-2 and TRBJ2-5; TRBD2 matches 11 bases. The germline gives CDR1 SGHAT, CDR2 FQNNGV. The CDR3 consists of 16 residues. In DNA, the CDR3 is TGTGCCAGCTGCCAAACTCCTAGCGGGGGGAGAGAGACCCATTACTTC. It encodes CASCQTPSGGRETHYF.

At least ten counts were recorded for this clonotype. This sequence joins TRBV28 and TRBJ1-5; the match to TRBD1 covers 8 bases. With V trimmed by 3 bases and J by 6 bases, 4 bases remained unmatched. Germline CDR1 and CDR2: MDHEN and SYDVKM. This CDR3 is built from 14 residues. The CDR3 loop reads CASSFRGQVQPQHF. CDR3 coding DNA: TGTGCCAGCAGTTTCAGGGGGCAGGTTCAGCCCCAGCATTTT.

This rearrangement joins TRBV4-2 to TRBJ2-7; 8 positions agree with TRBD1. Trimming at V came to 7 bases and at J to 4 bases, leaving 12 bases not matched to a gene. Germline V CDR1 and CDR2: LGHNA, YNFKEQ. This CDR3 is built from 15 residues. Written as DNA, the CDR3 is TGTGCCAGCAACCATGATCGGACAGGGCCGTACGAGCAGTACTTC. It codes for CASNHDRTGPYEQYF.

Comment on this clonotype: The germline gene is not matched at one end of the junction; a read error may be the cause. The rearrangement links TRBV6-6 to TRBJ1-2; tentatively, D is TRBD1 (6 bases). The CDR3 totals 17 residues. Per germline, CDR1 MNHNY and CDR2 SVGAGI (reference sequence). In nucleotides, the CDR3 is TGCGCCAGCAGTGGGGGCCCCGGGACACCTTCTAACTATGGCTACACCTTC. Translated: CASSGGPGTPSNYGYTF.

About this clonotype itself: The conserved phenylalanine or tryptophan normally closing the CDR3 is absent here, so this likely arose from a read error. J is TRBJ1-5 and V is TRBV10-3, with D unclear. This CDR3 has 14 amino acids. Germline values: CDR1 ENHRY, CDR2 SYGVKD. The CDR3 reads CAISEYEGDHPQHS. The CDR3 nucleotides are TGTGCCATCAGTGAGTATGAAGGCGATCACCCCCAGCATTCT.

Worth noting for this clonotype: The germline gene is not matched at one end of the junction; a read error may be the cause. This chain links TRBV4-2 with TRBJ2-7, with D perhaps TRBD2 (5 bases). Per germline, CDR1 LGHNA and CDR2 YNFKEQ. CDR3 length: 11 amino acids. CDR3 bases: TGTGTCAGCAGCCAAGAGGGAAAACAGTACTTC. Translating it yields CVSSQEGKQYF.

This clonotype was found a few times. The rearrangement joins TRBV7-2 to TRBJ1-2; 9 bases align to TRBD1. CDR1 and CDR2 from the germline V gene are SGHTA and FQGNSA. With V trimmed by 6 bases and J by 6 bases, 11 bases remained unmatched. This CDR3 region has 15 residues. This CDR3 reads CASRYTQGASDGYTF. Here the CDR3 DNA reads TGTGCCAGCAGGTATACACAGGGGGCATCTGATGGCTACACCTTC.

CDR3 coding DNA: TGTGCCAGCAGCCACTGGACCACAGATACGCAGTATTTT. Protein sequence: CASSHWTTDTQYF. The V gene is TRBV11-2, the J gene TRBJ2-3; D remains unclear. Looked up from germline, CDR1 is SGHAT and CDR2 is FQNNGV. Trimming stripped 5 bases from V and 2 bases from J, with 8 bases between. This CDR3 comprises 13 residues.

As regards this clonotype: The junction shows a germline mismatch at one end, possibly a read error. The CDR3 is CASIPGRVSNTEALF. The CDR3 nucleotides read TGTGCCAGCATCCCGGGGCGTGTAAGTAACACTGAAGCTCTCTTT. The V call is TRBV11-2, the J call TRBJ1-1; D perhaps matches TRBD1 (5 bases). This CDR3 spans 15 amino acids. From germline, CDR1 is SGHAT and CDR2 FQNNGV.

The rearrangement uses TRBV11-1 and TRBJ1-6; D is ambiguous. Germline V gene sequence: CDR1 SGHAT, CDR2 FQDESV (reference sequence). The CDR3 runs to 13 residues. The CDR3 DNA follows: TGTACTAGCAGCCAGACACTGGTTTCACCCCTCCACTTT. Its translation is CTSSQTLVSPLHF. Drawing the rest from reference TRBV11-1 and TRBJ1-6, the complete variable domain is EAEVAQSPRYKITEKSQAVAFWCDPISGHATLYWYRQILGQGPELLVQFQDESVVDDSQLPKDRFSAERLKGVDSTLKIQPAELGDSAMYLCTSSQTLVSPLHFGNGTRLTVT.

This chain connects TRBV5-1 to TRBJ2-7, with D uncertain. Germline V gives CDR1 SGHRS, CDR2 YFSETQ. This CDR3 is 13 amino acids long. Between the trimmed V and J ends, which lost 5 bases and 6 bases, there was a span of 15 bases. The CDR3 loop is CASSRNGAFEQYF. The CDR3 bases are TGCGCCAGCAGTAGGAACGGAGCCTTCGAGCAGTACTTC.

The chain recombines TRBV6-2 or TRBV6-3 with TRBJ1-5, with D possibly matching TRBD1 (6 bases). The CDR3 covers 15 residues. Looked up from germline, CDR1 is MNHEY and CDR2 is SVGEGT. The CDR3 DNA is TGTGACAGTAATTTGGACAGTTATAGCAATCAGCCCCAGCATTTT. Its protein is CDSNLDSYSNQPQHF.

The rearrangement joins TRBV4-1 to TRBJ2-1; a weak D match, TRBD2 (6 bases). This CDR3 is built from 15 residues. V was shortened by 5 bases and J by 8 bases, with 19 bases between the two germline ends. CDR1 is MGHRA, CDR2 YSYEKL, per germline. CDR3 sequence (DNA): TGCGCCAGCAGCTTAAGGCATACTAGCCCTGATGAGCAGTTCTTC. Translation gives CASSLRHTSPDEQFF.

The V gene is TRBV6-6, the J gene TRBJ2-7, with D possibly TRBD2 on 6 matching bases. The CDR3 consists of 15 residues. CDR1 and CDR2 (germline): MNHNY, SVGAGI (reference sequence). The V gene lost 5 bases and the J gene lost 3 bases, with 17 bases spanning the gap. The CDR3 loop is CASSHDIYGSYEQYF. In nucleotides, the CDR3 is TGTGCCAGCAGTCACGACATCTACGGGAGCTACGAGCAGTACTTC.

The rearrangement uses TRBV20-1 and TRBJ2-1; 11 nucleotides align to TRBD1. After removal of 4 bases from V and 9 bases from J, the junction contained 14 bases not matched to a gene. Germline-derived CDR1 and CDR2 are DFQATT and SNEGSKA (reference sequence). The CDR3 spans 16 residues. The CDR3 DNA follows: TGCAGTGCTATCAACCCAGGACAGGGGGCTGGCAGTGAGCAGTTCTTC. This codes for CSAINPGQGAGSEQFF.

V and J are TRBV6-2 or TRBV6-3 and TRBJ1-5; D gene unclear. Germline V CDR1 and CDR2: MNHEY, SVGEGT. The CDR3 contains 13 residues. The V gene lost 3 bases and the J gene lost 6 bases, with 9 bases spanning the gap. The CDR3 region is CASSYPLVQPQHF. The CDR3 DNA reads as TGTGCCAGCAGTTATCCCTTAGTTCAGCCCCAGCATTTT.

Turning to this clonotype: At one boundary the junction diverges from the germline segment, which might be a read error. The chain uses TRBV11-2 and TRBJ2-5, with TRBD2 matching over 7 bases. CDR3 size: 16 residues. CDR1 is SGHAT and CDR2 is FQNNGV in the germline V gene. The CDR3 spells CASSQTPDGGKEIQYF. CDR3 in DNA: TGTGCCAGTAGTCAAACTCCTGACGGGGGGAAAGAGATCCAGTACTTC. Full variable domain (remainder filled in from reference TRBV11-2 and TRBJ2-5): EAGVAQSPRYKIIEKRQSVAFWCNPISGHATLYWYQQILGQGPKLLIQFQNNGVVDDSQLPKDRFSAERLKGVDSTLKIQPAKLEDSAVYLCASSQTPDGGKEIQYFGPGTRLLVL.

This clonotype was observed a few times. V is TRBV30 and J is TRBJ2-1, with D perhaps matching TRBD2 (6 bases). The V gene's germline CDR1 is GTSNPN and CDR2 SVGIG (reference sequence). Trimming removed 3 bases from V and 2 bases from J, with 17 bases in between. CDR3 length: 16 residues. In DNA, the CDR3 is TGTGCCTGGAGGAAAGAGGCTAGCGACCCCTACAATGAGCAGTTCTTC. This encodes CAWRKEASDPYNEQFF.

As for this clonotype: This is likely a read error, given that the CDR3 carries no conserved phenylalanine or tryptophan at its end. The rearrangement uses TRBV12-3 or TRBV12-4 and TRBJ2-1; D possibly corresponds to TRBD2 (5 bases). CDR3 size: 11 residues. Trimming left V 5 bases short and J 10 bases short, with 9 bases between. CDR3 protein: CASSPGVEQFS. The CDR3 coding sequence is TGTGCCAGCAGTCCCGGGGTAGAGCAGTTCTCC.

As regards this clonotype: The junction departs from the called germline gene at one end, perhaps through a read error. This rearrangement joins TRBV24-1 to TRBJ2-1; weak D call: TRBD1 (6 bases). The CDR3 contains 16 residues. Germline V gene data show CDR1 as KGHDR and CDR2 as SFDVKD. CDR3 sequence (DNA): TGTGCCACCAGTGATTCGACCGGGACAAGTTACAATAAGCAGTTCTTC. Amino acids: CATSDSTGTSYNKQFF.

This clonotype appeared a single time. Being one base from a much bigger clone, this may be a read error. The chain recombines TRBV6-5 with TRBJ2-1, with 7 positions matching TRBD2. Germline assignment: CDR1 MNHEY and CDR2 SVGAGI. This CDR3 comprises 15 residues. The CDR3 sequence is CASSPSAGGYNEKFF. DNA for the CDR3: TGTGCCAGCAGTCCCTCGGCCGGGGGGTACAATGAGAAGTTCTTC.

The chain combines TRBV6-2 or TRBV6-3 with TRBJ2-3; D is possibly TRBD2 (6 bases). Germline CDR1 and CDR2: MNHEY and SVGEGT. The length of the CDR3 is 13 residues. Here the CDR3 reads CAGRLSGTDTQYF. The DNA for the CDR3 is TGTGCAGGCCGCCTGAGCGGGACAGATACGCAGTATTTT.

This clonotype was counted at least ten times. This sequence joins TRBV29-1 and TRBJ2-3, with 10 bases identical to TRBD1. The CDR3 is made up of 14 amino acids. Germline values: CDR1 SQVTM, CDR2 ANQGSEA. V shed 5 bases, J shed 4 bases, and the junction held 6 bases outside the gene matches. CDR3 protein: CSVSGTGASDTQYF. For the CDR3, the DNA is TGCAGCGTTTCCGGGACAGGGGCGTCAGATACGCAGTATTTT.

Remarks on this clonotype: This may be a read error, as it is one base from a much larger clone. V and J are TRBV29-1 and TRBJ2-1, with unresolved D. Trimming removed 4 bases at V and 6 bases at J, with 16 bases between. The CDR3 extends over 14 amino acids. The germline CDR1 and CDR2 sequences are SQVTM and ANQGSEA. In DNA, the CDR3 is TGCAGCGTTGCGGAGACCTCGATCGTCAATGAGCAGTTCTTC. Translation: CSVAETSIVNEQFF.